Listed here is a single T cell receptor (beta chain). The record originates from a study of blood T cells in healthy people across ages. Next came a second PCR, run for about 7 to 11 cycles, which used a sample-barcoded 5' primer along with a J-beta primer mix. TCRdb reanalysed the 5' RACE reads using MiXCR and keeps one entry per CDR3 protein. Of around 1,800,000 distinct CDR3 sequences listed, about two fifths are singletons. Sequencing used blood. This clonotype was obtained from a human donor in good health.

For the CDR3, the DNA is TGTGCCTGGAGTCCCGACTGGAACACTGAAGCTTTCTTT. Encoded protein: CAWSPDWNTEAFF. V and J are TRBV30 and TRBJ1-1; no definite D call. Germline CDR1 is GTSNPN and CDR2 is SVGIG (reference sequence). Trimming stripped 2 bases from V and 1 base from J, with 8 bases between. The CDR3 runs to 13 residues.